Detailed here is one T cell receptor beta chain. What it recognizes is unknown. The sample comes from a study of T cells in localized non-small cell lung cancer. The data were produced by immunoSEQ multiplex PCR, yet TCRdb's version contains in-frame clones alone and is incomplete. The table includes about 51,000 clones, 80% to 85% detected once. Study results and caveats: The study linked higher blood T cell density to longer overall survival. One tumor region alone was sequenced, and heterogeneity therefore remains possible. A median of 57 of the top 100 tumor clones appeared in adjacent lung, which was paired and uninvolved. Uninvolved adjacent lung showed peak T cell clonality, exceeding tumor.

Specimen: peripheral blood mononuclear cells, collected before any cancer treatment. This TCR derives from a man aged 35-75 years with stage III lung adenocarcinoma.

This chain's CDR3 is CASSLSPGPYEQYF. In DNA form, the CDR3 reads TGCGCCAGCAGCTTGTCTCCAGGGCCCTACGAGCAGTACTTC. The rearrangement joins TRBV5-1 to TRBJ2-7, with D perhaps TRBD1 (5 bases). The CDR3 extends over 14 amino acids. Germline V CDR1 and CDR2: SGHRS, YFSETQ. The V end lost 1 base, the J end lost 2 bases, and 10 bases lay between the germline ends.